This TCR beta chain was recovered during a study of PD-1 blockade in mismatch repair-deficient tumors. Study details: All were previously treated, progressing patients with about 12 mismatch repair-deficient cancer types. Findings and caveats of the study: Tumor-resident clones, often undetectable pretreatment in blood, expanded then contracted after pembrolizumab.

Generated by immunoSEQ multiplex PCR, the TCRdb table keeps only in-frame clones and is missing some. The data hold around 23,000 clones, with under 85% observed a single time. Concerning this clone itself: The antigen remains undetermined.

The V gene lost 6 bases and the J gene lost 2 bases, with 10 bases spanning the gap. The germline V gene has CDR1 PRHDT and CDR2 FYEKMQ (reference sequence). The CDR3 consists of 13 residues. The V call is TRBV13, the J call TRBJ2-5; possibly TRBD2 for D (6 bases). This TCR derives from an adult with mismatch repair-deficient cancer. Sequenced material: peripheral blood, taken 12 weeks after starting pembrolizumab. The CDR3 region has the DNA TGTGCCAGCAGAACTAGCCCTCAAGAGACCCAGTACTTC. Protein: CASRTSPQETQYF. The variable domain in full, with the rest retrieved from reference TRBV13 and TRBJ2-5, is AAGVIQSPRHLIKEKRETATLKCYPIPRHDTVYWYQQGPGQDPQFLISFYEKMQSDKGSIPDRFSAQQFSDYHSELNMSSLELGDSALYFCASRTSPQETQYFGPGTRLLVL.